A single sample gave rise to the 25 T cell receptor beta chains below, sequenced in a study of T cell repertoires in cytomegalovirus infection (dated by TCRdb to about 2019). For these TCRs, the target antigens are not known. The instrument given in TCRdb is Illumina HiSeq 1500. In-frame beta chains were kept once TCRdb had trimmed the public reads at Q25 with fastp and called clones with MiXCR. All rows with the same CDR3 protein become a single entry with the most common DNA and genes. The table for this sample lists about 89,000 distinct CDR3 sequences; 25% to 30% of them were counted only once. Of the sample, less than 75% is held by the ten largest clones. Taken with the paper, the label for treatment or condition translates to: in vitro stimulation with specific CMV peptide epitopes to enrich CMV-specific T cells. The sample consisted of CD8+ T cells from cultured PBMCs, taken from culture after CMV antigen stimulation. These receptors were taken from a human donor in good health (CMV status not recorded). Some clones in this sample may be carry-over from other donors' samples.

The CDR3 DNA sequence: TGTGCCAGCAGCTTACCTAGCATGAGCGAGCAGTACTTC. Encoded protein: CASSLPSMSEQYF. This sequence joins TRBV7-8 and TRBJ2-7; a possible D gene is TRBD2 (5 bases). Germline-derived CDR1 and CDR2 are SGHVS and FQNEAQ. V was shortened by 2 bases and J by 6 bases, with 11 bases between the two germline ends. CDR3 length equals 13 residues.

CDR3 protein: CASSYDVGAAYEQYF. CDR3 nucleotide sequence: TGTGCCAGCAGTTACGATGTGGGGGCCGCCTACGAGCAGTACTTC. The chain employs TRBV6-6 and TRBJ2-7; the D gene is possibly TRBD1 (6 bases). Germline V CDR1 and CDR2: MNHNY, SVGAGI (reference sequence). This CDR3 spans 15 amino acids. V lost 2 bases, J lost 2 bases, and 13 bases lay in between.

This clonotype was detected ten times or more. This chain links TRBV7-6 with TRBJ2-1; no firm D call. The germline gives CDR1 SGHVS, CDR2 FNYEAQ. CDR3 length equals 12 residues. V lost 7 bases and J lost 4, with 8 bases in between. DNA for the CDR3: TGTGCCAGCACGGACGGGTACAATGAGCAGTTCTTC. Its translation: CASTDGYNEQFF.

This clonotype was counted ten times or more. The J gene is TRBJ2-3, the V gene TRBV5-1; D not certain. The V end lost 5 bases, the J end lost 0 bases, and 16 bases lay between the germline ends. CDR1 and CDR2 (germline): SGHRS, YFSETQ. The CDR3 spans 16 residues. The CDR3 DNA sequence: TGCGCCAGCAGAGTGGGCGGCCCGACTAGCACAGATACGCAGTATTTT. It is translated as CASRVGGPTSTDTQYF. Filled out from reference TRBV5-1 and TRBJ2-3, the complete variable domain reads KAGVTQTPRYLIKTRGQQVTLSCSPISGHRSVSWYQQTPGQGLQFLFEYFSETQRNKGNFPGRFSGRQFSNSRSEMNVSTLELGDSALYLCASRVGGPTSTDTQYFGPGTRLTVL.

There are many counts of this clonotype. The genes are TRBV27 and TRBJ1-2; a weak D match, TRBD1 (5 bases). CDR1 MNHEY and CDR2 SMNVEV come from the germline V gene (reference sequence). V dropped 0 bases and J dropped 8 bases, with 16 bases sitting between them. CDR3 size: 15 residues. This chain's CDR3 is CASSLSRGTPRGYTF. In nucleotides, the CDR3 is TGTGCCAGCAGTTTATCGCGGGGGACTCCCAGGGGCTACACCTTC.

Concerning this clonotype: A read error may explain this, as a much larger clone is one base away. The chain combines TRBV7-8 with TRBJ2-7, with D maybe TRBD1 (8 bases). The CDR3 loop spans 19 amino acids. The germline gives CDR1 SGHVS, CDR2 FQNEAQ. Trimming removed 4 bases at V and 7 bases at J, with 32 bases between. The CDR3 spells CASSSRPTSRGPKPREQYF. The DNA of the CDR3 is TGTGCCAGCAGCTCCAGACCGACTAGCAGGGGGCCAAAACCACGGGAGCAGTACTTC.

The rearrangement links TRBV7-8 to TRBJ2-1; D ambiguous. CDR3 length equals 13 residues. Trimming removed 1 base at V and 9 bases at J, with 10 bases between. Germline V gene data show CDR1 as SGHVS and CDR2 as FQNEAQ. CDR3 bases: TGTGCCAGCAGCTTAGTTACGGAATCTGAGCAGTTCTTC. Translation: CASSLVTESEQFF.

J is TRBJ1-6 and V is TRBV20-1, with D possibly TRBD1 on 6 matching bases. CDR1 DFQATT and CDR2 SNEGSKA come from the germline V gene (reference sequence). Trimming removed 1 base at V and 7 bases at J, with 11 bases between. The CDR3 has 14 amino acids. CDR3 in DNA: TGCAGTGCTAGAGTTGGGGGGGCCAATTCACCCCTCCACTTT. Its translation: CSARVGGANSPLHF.

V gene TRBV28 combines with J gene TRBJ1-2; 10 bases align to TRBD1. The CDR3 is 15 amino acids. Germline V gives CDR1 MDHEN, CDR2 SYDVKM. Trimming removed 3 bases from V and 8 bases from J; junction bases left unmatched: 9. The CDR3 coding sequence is TGTGCCAGCAGTTTGGAGGACAGGGGGGCGGGCGGCTACACCTTC. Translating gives CASSLEDRGAGGYTF.

Here the CDR3 DNA reads TGTGCCAGCAGCGATCAGGGCTTCTATGGCTACACCTTC. Its translation: CASSDQGFYGYTF. The chain has TRBV27 and TRBJ1-2, with a weak D call TRBD1 (5 bases). The germline V and J ends were trimmed by 6 bases and 4 bases, with 12 bases remaining between them. The CDR3 runs 13 residues. Germline values: CDR1 MNHEY, CDR2 SMNVEV (reference sequence).

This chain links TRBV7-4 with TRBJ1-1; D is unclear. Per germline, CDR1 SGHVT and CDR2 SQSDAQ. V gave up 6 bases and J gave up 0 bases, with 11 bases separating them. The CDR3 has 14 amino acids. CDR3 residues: CASSPPVVNTEAFF. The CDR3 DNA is TGTGCCAGCAGTCCCCCCGTGGTGAACACTGAAGCTTTCTTT.

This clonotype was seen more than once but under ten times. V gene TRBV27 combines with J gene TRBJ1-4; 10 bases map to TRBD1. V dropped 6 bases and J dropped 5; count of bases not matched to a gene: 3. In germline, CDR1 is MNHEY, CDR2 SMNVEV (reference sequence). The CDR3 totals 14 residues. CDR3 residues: CASRTGGINEKLFF. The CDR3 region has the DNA TGTGCCAGCAGGACAGGGGGCATAAATGAAAAACTGTTTTTT.

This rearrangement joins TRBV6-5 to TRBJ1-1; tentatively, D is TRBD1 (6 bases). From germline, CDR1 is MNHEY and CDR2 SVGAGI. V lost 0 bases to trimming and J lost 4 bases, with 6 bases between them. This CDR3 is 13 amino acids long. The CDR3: CASSYSDSTEAFF. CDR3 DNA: TGTGCCAGCAGTTACTCGGACAGCACTGAAGCTTTCTTT.

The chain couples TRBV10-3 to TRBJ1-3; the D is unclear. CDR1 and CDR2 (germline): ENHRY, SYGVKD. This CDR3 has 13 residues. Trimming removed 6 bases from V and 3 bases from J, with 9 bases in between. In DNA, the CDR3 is TGTGCCATCAGCTCCGGGTTTGGAAACACCATATATTTT. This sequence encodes CAISSGFGNTIYF.

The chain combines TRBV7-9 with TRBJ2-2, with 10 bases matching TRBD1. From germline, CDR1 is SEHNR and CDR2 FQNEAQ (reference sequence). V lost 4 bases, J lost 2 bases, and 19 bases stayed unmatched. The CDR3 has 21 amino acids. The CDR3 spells CASSSRGDRGKERTNTGELFF. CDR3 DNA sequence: TGTGCCAGCAGCTCTAGGGGGGACAGGGGAAAGGAACGGACTAACACCGGGGAGCTGTTTTTT.

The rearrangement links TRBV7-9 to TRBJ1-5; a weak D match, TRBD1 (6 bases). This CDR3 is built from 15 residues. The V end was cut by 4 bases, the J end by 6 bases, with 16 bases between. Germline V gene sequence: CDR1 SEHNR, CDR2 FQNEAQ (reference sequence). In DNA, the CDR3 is TGTGCCAGCAGCTCCGGGGGGGCGCAGATTCAGCCCCAGCATTTT. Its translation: CASSSGGAQIQPQHF.

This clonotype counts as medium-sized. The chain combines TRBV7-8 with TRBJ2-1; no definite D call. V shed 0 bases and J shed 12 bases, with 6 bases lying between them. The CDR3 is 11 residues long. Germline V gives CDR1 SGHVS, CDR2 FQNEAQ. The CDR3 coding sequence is TGTGCCAGCAGCTTAGCGACCGGGCAGTTCTTC. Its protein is CASSLATGQFF.

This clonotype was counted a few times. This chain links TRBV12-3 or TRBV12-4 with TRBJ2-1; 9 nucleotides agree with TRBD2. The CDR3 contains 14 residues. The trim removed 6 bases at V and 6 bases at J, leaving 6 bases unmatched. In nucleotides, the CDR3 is TGTGCCAGCAGGGCCGGGGGACTAGCCAATGAGCAGTTCTTC. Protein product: CASRAGGLANEQFF.

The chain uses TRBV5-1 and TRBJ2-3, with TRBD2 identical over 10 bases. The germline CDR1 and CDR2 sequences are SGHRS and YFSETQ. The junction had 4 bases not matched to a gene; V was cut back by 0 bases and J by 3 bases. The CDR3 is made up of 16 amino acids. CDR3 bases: TGCGCCAGCAGCTTGGTATCTAGCGGGGGTACAGATACGCAGTATTTT. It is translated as CASSLVSSGGTDTQYF. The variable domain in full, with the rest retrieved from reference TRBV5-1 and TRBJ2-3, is KAGVTQTPRYLIKTRGQQVTLSCSPISGHRSVSWYQQTPGQGLQFLFEYFSETQRNKGNFPGRFSGRQFSNSRSEMNVSTLELGDSALYLCASSLVSSGGTDTQYFGPGTRLTVL.

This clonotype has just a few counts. The CDR3 DNA is TGTGCCAGCAGCTTAGAATCAAGCGGGGTTGAGACCCAGTACTTC. It codes for CASSLESSGVETQYF. This chain joins TRBV11-2 and TRBJ2-5, with 7 bases matching TRBD2. CDR1 and CDR2 from the germline V gene are SGHAT and FQNNGV. CDR3 length: 15 residues. The V segment lost 0 bases and the J segment 5 bases; nucleotides outside the gene matches: 6. The whole variable domain, remainder taken from reference TRBV11-2 and TRBJ2-5, is EAGVAQSPRYKIIEKRQSVAFWCNPISGHATLYWYQQILGQGPKLLIQFQNNGVVDDSQLPKDRFSAERLKGVDSTLKIQPAKLEDSAVYLCASSLESSGVETQYFGPGTRLLVL.

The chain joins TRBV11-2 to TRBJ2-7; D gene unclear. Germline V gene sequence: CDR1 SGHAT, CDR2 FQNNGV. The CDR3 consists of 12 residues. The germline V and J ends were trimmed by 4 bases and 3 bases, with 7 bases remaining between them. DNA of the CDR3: TGTGCCAGCAGCTCCCCGTTCTACGAGCAGTACTTC. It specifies CASSSPFYEQYF.

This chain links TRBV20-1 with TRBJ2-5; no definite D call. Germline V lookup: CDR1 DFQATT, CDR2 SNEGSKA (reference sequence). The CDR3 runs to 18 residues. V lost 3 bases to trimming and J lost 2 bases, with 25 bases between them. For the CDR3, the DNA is TGCAGTGCTAGGCCCCCGAATCCAGGAACCGACCGACAAGAGACCCAGTACTTC. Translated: CSARPPNPGTDRQETQYF.

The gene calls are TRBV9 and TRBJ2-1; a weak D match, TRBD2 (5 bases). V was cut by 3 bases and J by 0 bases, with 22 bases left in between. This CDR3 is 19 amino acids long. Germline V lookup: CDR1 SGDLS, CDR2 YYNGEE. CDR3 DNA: TGTGCCAGCAGCGACGGACTTCGGGCTCCCTTACCCTCCTACAATGAGCAGTTCTTC. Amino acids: CASSDGLRAPLPSYNEQFF.

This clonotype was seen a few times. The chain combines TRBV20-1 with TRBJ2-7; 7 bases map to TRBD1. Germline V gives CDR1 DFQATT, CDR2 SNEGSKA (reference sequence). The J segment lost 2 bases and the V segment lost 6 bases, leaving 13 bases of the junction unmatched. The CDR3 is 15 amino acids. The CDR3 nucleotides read TGCAGTGCCCAAACCCTCAGACAGGGAACCTACGAGCAGTACTTC. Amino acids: CSAQTLRQGTYEQYF.

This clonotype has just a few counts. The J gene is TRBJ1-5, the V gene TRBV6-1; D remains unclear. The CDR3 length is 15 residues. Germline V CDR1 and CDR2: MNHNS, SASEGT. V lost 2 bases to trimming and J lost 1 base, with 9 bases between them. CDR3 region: CASSEFSYSNQPQHF. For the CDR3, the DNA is TGTGCCAGCAGTGAATTTTCCTACAGCAATCAGCCCCAGCATTTT.